This TCR beta chain was sequenced during a study of T cell clonality in common variable immunodeficiency. Notes on the study in general: Reportedly, TCR beta sequences from common variable immunodeficiency showed fewer deletions and N-nucleotide insertions. TCRbeta clonality was increased in CVID versus healthy controls. CVID subjects shared fewer TCRbeta clones than healthy controls did.

Sequencing was performed with immunoSEQ multiplex PCR; in TCRdb, only in-frame clones are kept and a portion is missing. This sample shows 42,000 or so clones and no singletons; more than 1.2% rests with the ten largest. This CDR3 has 14 residues. In germline, CDR1 is SQVTM, CDR2 ANQGSEA. V trimming: 7 bases; J trimming: 5 bases; junction bases outside the gene matches: 8. Blood samples were heparinized, roughly 5 to 8 ml per donor. This clone was recorded at least ten times. What it binds is unknown. The read stops 3 residues short of the end of the CDR3; the missing end is completed from the germline J gene.

The chain links TRBV29-1 to TRBJ2-3; 11 bases agree with TRBD2. The source material was peripheral blood mononuclear cells. This clonotype was obtained from a person aged 18 to 75 in good health. The chain's CDR3 is CSALAGGPGDTQYF. CDR3 DNA (partial): TGCAGCGCCTTAGCGGGAGGGCCCGGAGATACG.